The clone carrying this T cell receptor beta chain was seen a single time. The antigen is not known. The data are from a study of shared clonotypes between healthy human individuals. Study as a whole: Three plates were used per donor for CD4 naive, three for CD4 memory, two for CD8 naive and one for CD8 memory.

CD45RO-negative cells were positively selected for CCR7, leaving out terminally differentiated effector memory CD45RA+ cells. Assay used: immunoSEQ multiplex PCR; TCRdb lists only in-frame clones, some missing. The sample holds about 2,100,000 clones, about 93% seen once. General study findings and limits: Larger richness was generally estimated for naive than memory subsets. Sampling involved blood alone; tissue repertoires likely differ.

The clonotype was recovered from a man aged 18 to 35 in good health. Some clones in this sample may be carry-over from other donors' samples. Sequenced input: naive CD8+ T cells from PBMCs.

This CDR3 is CASSYRTGIREQYF. The CDR3, as DNA: TGTGCCAGCAGTTACAGGACAGGGATACGCGAGCAGTACTTC. This chain uses TRBV6-5 with TRBJ2-7; 8 bases are shared with TRBD1. The CDR3 totals 14 residues. Germline values: CDR1 MNHEY, CDR2 SVGAGI. V was clipped by 2 bases and J by 6 bases; unmatched bases: 6.